This TCR beta chain comes out of a study of OX40 agonist ivuxolimab in advanced cancers. Study-level findings and limits: Blood T cells, both CD4+ and CD8+, expanded clonally by week 6 at 0.1 to 3.0 mg/kg.

This CDR3 has 15 amino acids. Trimming stripped 4 bases from V and 4 bases from J, with 17 bases between. Germline values: CDR1 LGHNA, CDR2 YSLEER. TCRdb keeps only in-frame clones here, not all; method: immunoSEQ multiplex PCR. The sample carries some 94,000 clones, approximately 95% recorded once. Points on this clone: Antigen unknown.

The rearrangement uses TRBV4-3 and TRBJ2-7, with D possibly called TRBD1 or TRBD2 (5 bases each). Sample: CD4+ or CD8+ T cells sorted from blood, taken in a trial of the OX40 agonist ivuxolimab. The clonotype comes from an adult with an advanced solid tumor such as melanoma, head and neck, liver or kidney cancer. The CDR3 nucleotides read TGCGCCAGCAGCCTATCCCGGGACCTAGGGTACGAGCAGTACTTC. Translated, it gives CASSLSRDLGYEQYF.